One and the same sample provided the 14 T cell receptor beta chains below, sequenced in a study of Graves' ophthalmopathy and Graves' hyperthyroidism. CDR3 regions of TCR beta were amplified from RNA transcripts. Investigators did first-round RT-PCR with HTBI primers, then second-round multiplex PCR. TCRdb re-called the multiplex PCR reads through MiXCR, storing one row per CDR3 protein. The sample contains 900,000 to 1,200,000 distinct CDR3 sequences, about 38% of which appear only once. The sample consisted of peripheral blood or thyroid tissue (not recorded which). Receptors originate from an adult man with Graves' hyperthyroidism.

The CDR3 spells CASSCRDSAYEQYF. The CDR3 DNA is TGTGCCAGCAGCTGCCGGGACAGCGCCTACGAGCAGTACTTC. V usage is TRBV7-8 and J usage is TRBJ2-7; 7 bases agree with TRBD1. CDR1 is SGHVS and CDR2 is FQNEAQ in the germline V gene. Germline trimming cut 4 bases from V and 2 bases from J; bases unmatched to any gene: 5. The CDR3 loop spans 14 amino acids.

The chain links TRBV6-2 or TRBV6-3 to TRBJ2-7; unclear D gene. Germline CDR1 MNHEY, CDR2 SVGEGT. CDR3 length: 14 residues. V was clipped by 0 bases and J by 2 bases, with 8 bases between them. This CDR3 is CASSYSRVAYEQYF. CDR3 DNA sequence: TGTGCCAGCAGTTACTCGCGAGTTGCCTACGAGCAGTACTTC.

The chain uses TRBV7-2 and TRBJ2-5, with 9 bases that match TRBD2. Trimming cost V 1 base and J 1 base; bases outside gene matches: 4. The CDR3 is made up of 16 amino acids. Germline V CDR1 and CDR2: SGHTA, FQGNSA. Here the CDR3 DNA reads TGTGCCAGCAGCTTAGATCGCGGGAGGGCCCAAGAGACCCAGTACTTC. Its translation: CASSLDRGRAQETQYF.

The chain recombines TRBV7-8 with TRBJ2-2; D possibly corresponds to TRBD2 (5 bases). CDR3 length equals 15 residues. V gave up 6 bases and J gave up 3 bases, with 14 bases separating them. CDR1 SGHVS and CDR2 FQNEAQ come from the germline V gene. CDR3: CASSHTRADTGELFF. The CDR3 DNA follows: TGTGCCAGCAGTCACACGAGGGCGGACACCGGGGAGCTGTTTTTT. Using reference TRBV7-8 and TRBJ2-2 for the parts outside the CDR3, the full variable domain is GAGVSQSPRYKVAKRGQDVALRCDPISGHVSLFWYQQALGQGPEFLTYFQNEAQLDKSGLPSDRFFAERPEGSVSTLKIQRTQQEDSAVYLCASSHTRADTGELFFGEGSRLTVL.

Ten or more counts support this clonotype. This chain links TRBV5-1 with TRBJ1-2; D uncertain. This CDR3 region has 14 residues. V gave up 0 bases and J gave up 3 bases, with 9 bases separating them. Germline assignment: CDR1 SGHRS and CDR2 YFSETQ. CDR3 sequence (DNA): TGCGCCAGCAGCTTGGTAGACTCTGACTATGGCTACACCTTC. It translates to CASSLVDSDYGYTF.

The chain recombines TRBV20-1 with TRBJ2-5; D is unresolved. This CDR3 region has 12 residues. Trimming stripped 4 bases from V and 2 bases from J, with 8 bases between. Germline V gene lookup returns CDR1 DFQATT and CDR2 SNEGSKA (reference sequence). CDR3 nucleotide sequence: TGCAGTGCTATTTACAGTCAAGAGACCCAGTACTTC. Its protein product is CSAIYSQETQYF.

V gene TRBV5-1 combines with J gene TRBJ1-1; weak D call: TRBD1 (6 bases). Germline CDR1 SGHRS, CDR2 YFSETQ. With 2 bases removed from V and 0 bases from J, the gap between germline ends came to 23 bases. The CDR3 is 19 residues long. CDR3 protein: CASSLLNRTARPMNTEAFF. CDR3 nucleotide sequence: TGCGCCAGCAGCTTATTAAACCGGACAGCCCGACCTATGAACACTGAAGCTTTCTTT.

CDR3 nucleotides: TGTGCCAGTAGTCGGAGGGTGGATCAGCCCCAGCATTTT. As protein: CASSRRVDQPQHF. The chain joins TRBV19 to TRBJ1-5; D unresolved. Germline CDR1 LNHDA, CDR2 SQIVND (reference sequence). Trimming removed 5 bases from V and 5 bases from J, with 10 bases in between. The CDR3 spans 13 residues.

This chain connects TRBV3-1 to TRBJ1-2; no firm D call. The V and J ends lost 1 base and 9 bases respectively, with 9 bases between them. The CDR3 totals 12 residues. Germline loops: CDR1 LGHDT, CDR2 YNNKEL (reference sequence). The CDR3 DNA sequence: TGTGCCAGCAGCCAAGTTTCAGGCAGCTACACCTTC. It is translated as CASSQVSGSYTF.

The chain combines TRBV2 with TRBJ1-4, with D unclear. V was cut by 6 bases and J by 8 bases, with 13 bases left in between. Germline V gene data show CDR1 as SNHLY and CDR2 as FYNNEI. The CDR3 runs to 13 residues. The CDR3 nucleotides read TGTGCCAGCAGGATAGGCCTACAGGAAAAACTGTTTTTT. It codes for CASRIGLQEKLFF.

This clonotype was recorded only once. This chain joins TRBV12-3 or TRBV12-4 and TRBJ2-7; D might be TRBD1 (5 bases). With 6 bases removed from V and 0 bases from J, the gap between germline ends came to 12 bases. This CDR3 is 14 amino acids long. The CDR3 loop reads CASRAGPSSYEQYF. CDR3 nucleotides: TGTGCCAGCAGGGCAGGGCCGAGCTCCTACGAGCAGTACTTC.

CDR3 loop: CASSPPSLDYEQYF. The CDR3 DNA is TGTGCCAGCTCACCACCGTCACTAGACTACGAGCAGTACTTC. The chain is built from TRBV10-3 and TRBJ2-7; tentative D call: TRBD2 (5 bases). Trimming removed 10 bases at V and 3 bases at J, with 19 bases between. Germline-derived CDR1 and CDR2 are ENHRY and SYGVKD. This CDR3 region has 14 residues.

As concerns this clonotype: A read error may explain this, as a much larger clone is one base away. Here the CDR3 reads CAVTGGSSYEQYF. The CDR3 DNA follows: TGTGCCGTCACAGGGGGTTCTAGCTACGAGCAGTACTTC. V gene TRBV10-3 combines with J gene TRBJ2-7; 8 bases are a match to TRBD1. CDR1 ENHRY and CDR2 SYGVKD come from the germline V gene. This CDR3 is built from 13 residues. V was clipped by 11 bases and J by 3 bases; unmatched bases: 9.

This clonotype has just a few counts. The V gene is TRBV5-5, the J gene TRBJ1-4; D ambiguous. CDR1 is SGHKS, CDR2 YYEKEE, per germline (reference sequence). The CDR3 is 14 residues long. Trimming stripped 5 bases from V and 3 bases from J, with 11 bases between. The CDR3 here is CASRSSWSNEKLFF. The CDR3 coding sequence is TGTGCCAGCAGATCCTCATGGTCTAATGAAAAACTGTTTTTT. Drawing the rest from reference TRBV5-5 and TRBJ1-4, the complete variable domain is DAGVTQSPTHLIKTRGQQVTLRCSPISGHKSVSWYQQVLGQGPQFIFQYYEKEERGRGNFPDRFSARQFPNYSSELNVNALLLGDSALYLCASRSSWSNEKLFFGSGTQLSVL.